The 3 T cell receptor beta chains below were found in one sample sequenced in a study of cytomegalovirus exposure and HLA in healthy donors. The primer mix had 60 Vbeta and 13 Jbeta primers. Only in-frame clones appear in the TCRdb table, and some are missing; sequencing was by immunoSEQ multiplex PCR. The sample carries roughly 190,000 clones, more than 75% recorded once. The sample taken for sequencing was PBMCs. Every receptor here comes from a woman younger than 35 in good health and CMV-seronegative.

The V gene is TRBV6-5, the J gene TRBJ1-1, with D unclear. CDR1 is MNHEY, CDR2 SVGAGI, per germline. The length of the CDR3 is 14 residues. Trimming removed 6 bases from V and 4 bases from J, with 15 bases in between. The CDR3 bases are TGTGCCAGCAGATCCCGGCCTACGGGCACTGAAGCTTTCTTT. Encoded protein: CASRSRPTGTEAFF.

V gene TRBV7-9 combines with J gene TRBJ2-7; D is unclear. Trimming removed 3 bases at V and 4 bases at J, with 7 bases between. The CDR3 totals 12 residues. Germline V CDR1 and CDR2: SEHNR, FQNEAQ (reference sequence). CDR3 coding DNA: TGTGCCAGCAGCTTTCCCGGGTACGAGCAGTACTTC. This gives the protein CASSFPGYEQYF.

This clone was observed a single time. The V gene is TRBV10-1, the J gene TRBJ2-3, with 7 bases lining up with TRBD2. The CDR3 sequence is 15 residues long. With 8 bases clipped from V and 2 bases from J, the junction kept 10 bases outside the gene matches. Germline V gives CDR1 WNHNN, CDR2 SYGVQD (reference sequence). The CDR3 nucleotides read TGCGCCAGCCTCAGTCCGGGACTATCCACAGATACGCAGTATTTT. It codes for CASLSPGLSTDTQYF.